The rows below give T cell receptor beta chains drawn from one sample of a study of cytomegalovirus exposure and HLA in healthy donors. Profiled with immunoSEQ multiplex PCR; TCRdb holds only in-frame clones, not every one. The table lists under 200,000 clones, 65% to 75% of them singletons. The sequenced material came from PBMCs. All receptors derive from a girl between 10 and 17 years old in good health and CMV-seronegative. Each CDR3 is given with its conserved first and last residue. A D gene is named only where the DNA matches it firmly. For some rows the clone size is stated as once, few or many, or as a class when expanded; others skip it.

TRBV2	14	TRBJ1-6	few	NA	TGTGCCAGCAGTGAGCGGGGAGTCAATTCACCCCTCCACTTT	CASSERGVNSPLHF
TRBV29-1	12	TRBJ1-2	once	NA	TGCAGCGTTAGAGGGCCGGACTATGGCTACACCTTC	CSVRGPDYGYTF
TRBV19	13	TRBJ1-1	NA	NA	TGTGCCAGTAGTATAGACGCGGGGCGACGGGCTTTCTTT	CASSIDAGRRAFF
TRBV6-5	14	TRBJ1-1	few	NA	TGTGCCAGCAGTCATCAGGTAATGAACACTGAAGCTTTCTTT	CASSHQVMNTEAFF
TRBV18	14	TRBJ2-3	NA	TRBD1	TGTGCCAGCGGCCAGGACAGGGTCACAGATACGCAGTATTTT	CASGQDRVTDTQYF
TRBV4-1	15	TRBJ1-5	NA	NA	TGCGCCAGCAGCCTCATTGCCGGGGAAAATCAGCCCCAGCATTTT	CASSLIAGENQPQHF
TRBV6-6	12	TRBJ2-4	NA	NA	TGTGCCAGCGGGTTTGAGGGAAACATTCAGTACTTC	CASGFEGNIQYF
TRBV5-1	14	TRBJ1-1	NA	NA	TGCGCCAGCAGCCCCCCGGACAAAAACACTGAAGCTTTCTTT	CASSPPDKNTEAFF
TRBV19	14	TRBJ1-2	NA	TRBD1	TGTGCCAGTAGTATAGGACAGGGGAACTATGGCTACACCTTC	CASSIGQGNYGYTF
TRBV10-3	17	TRBJ2-7	NA	NA	TGTGCCATCAGTGAGGGGTGGACGAGAGGGTCTCGTCACGAGCAGTACTTC	CAISEGWTRGSRHEQYF